These 25 T cell receptor beta chains came from one sample sequenced in a study of shared T cell receptors in the human thymus. Clones were read by immunoSEQ multiplex PCR, and TCRdb kept only the in-frame ones, dropping some. The data hold about 730,000 clones, with approximately 85% observed a single time. The sample was also reused in another study, on human thymus T cells.

Sequencing used thymocytes. The receptor source for this set is a girl under two years old with a congenital heart defect.

This chain joins TRBV6-5 and TRBJ2-3; no firm D call. The CDR3 is 13 residues long. Trimming removed 5 bases at V and 2 bases at J, with 8 bases between. The germline V gene encodes CDR1 MNHEY and CDR2 SVGAGI. The CDR3 DNA follows: TGTGCCAGCAGTCCCTATCCCACAGATACGCAGTATTTT. Its protein product is CASSPYPTDTQYF.

This clone was recorded once. The chain has TRBV2 and TRBJ2-1; TRBD1 aligns across 10 bases. Germline-derived CDR1 and CDR2 are SNHLY and FYNNEI. V dropped 4 bases and J dropped 0; count of bases not matched to a gene: 3. This CDR3 has 16 residues. The CDR3 sequence is CASSVRTGGSYNEQFF. The CDR3 bases are TGTGCCAGCAGTGTGAGGACAGGGGGCTCCTACAATGAGCAGTTCTTC.

This clone was recorded only once. This rearrangement joins TRBV5-4 to TRBJ2-5, with no clear D. This CDR3 comprises 13 residues. The V gene's germline CDR1 is SGHNT and CDR2 YYREEE (reference sequence). The V end was cut by 1 base, the J end by 2 bases, with 6 bases between. CDR3 loop: CASSLIQQETQYF. CDR3 sequence (DNA): TGTGCCAGCAGCTTGATCCAACAAGAGACCCAGTACTTC.

The chain employs TRBV7-2 and TRBJ1-1; D perhaps matches TRBD1 (6 bases). The CDR3 has 17 residues. Germline V gives CDR1 SGHTA, CDR2 FQGNSA. Trimming pared 2 bases from V and 9 bases from J, leaving 25 bases between. For the CDR3, the DNA is TGTGCCAGCAGCTTAAGTGAATGGACAGAGCTCAGAGGTAAAGCTTTCTTT. This encodes CASSLSEWTELRGKAFF.

The CDR3 nucleotides are TGCGCCAGCAGCGCCTGCGCCGCCTCCTACGAGCAGTACTTC. Translating gives CASSACAASYEQYF. J is TRBJ2-7 and V is TRBV5-1; D is unresolved. Trimming took off 4 bases at V and 0 bases at J, with 11 bases between the two ends. The CDR3 runs to 14 residues. Germline CDR1 is SGHRS and CDR2 is YFSETQ.

This CDR3 reads CASGLTPRTSGGSNTGELFF. The CDR3 nucleotides read TGTGCTAGTGGTTTGACCCCACGGACTAGCGGGGGAAGCAACACCGGGGAGCTGTTTTTT. This chain joins TRBV12-5 and TRBJ2-2, with 13 bases aligning to TRBD2. Trimming cost V 2 bases and J 2 bases; bases outside gene matches: 11. The CDR3 covers 20 residues. Germline loops: CDR1 LGHNT, CDR2 FRNRAP.

This chain connects TRBV27 to TRBJ2-5, with 8 nucleotides matching TRBD1. This CDR3 contains 15 residues. Losses at the gene ends were 5 bases for V and 5 bases for J; bases not matched to a gene: 10. Per the germline V gene, CDR1 is MNHEY and CDR2 is SMNVEV (reference sequence). CDR3 in DNA: TGTGCCAGCAGTCCTGGACAGGGCATAGAGGAGACCCAGTACTTC. Its protein is CASSPGQGIEETQYF.

In this sample, this clone turned up once. This sequence joins TRBV6-1 and TRBJ1-2; D uncertain. This CDR3 contains 14 residues. Looked up from germline, CDR1 is MNHNS and CDR2 is SASEGT. Trimming took 3 bases from V and 2 from J, leaving 10 bases between them. The DNA for the CDR3 is TGTGCCAGCAGTGACCTGCGGGGAAACTATGGCTACACCTTC. This codes for CASSDLRGNYGYTF.

This clone came up once. The V call is TRBV6-5, the J call TRBJ1-2; maybe TRBD1 (6 bases). The germline V gene encodes CDR1 MNHEY and CDR2 SVGAGI. The CDR3 runs to 15 residues. V lost 5 bases to trimming and J lost 0 bases, with 13 bases between them. The DNA for the CDR3 is TGTGCCAGCAGTCGGGACACAAATTCTAACTATGGCTACACCTTC. This codes for CASSRDTNSNYGYTF.

The sample holds a few counts of this clone. The chain links TRBV29-1 to TRBJ1-5; 11 bases line up with TRBD1. The germline V gene has CDR1 SQVTM and CDR2 ANQGSEA. After removal of 7 bases from V and 6 bases from J, the junction contained 8 bases not matched to a gene. The CDR3 loop spans 14 amino acids. CDR3 in amino acids: CSAIPGTGGQPQHF. Here the CDR3 DNA reads TGCAGCGCTATACCCGGGACAGGGGGTCAGCCCCAGCATTTT.

The genes are TRBV27 and TRBJ1-5; D gene ambiguous. The germline V and J ends were trimmed by 4 bases and 3 bases, with 10 bases remaining between them. Germline V gene sequence: CDR1 MNHEY, CDR2 SMNVEV (reference sequence). The CDR3 totals 14 residues. The CDR3 DNA reads as TGTGCCAGCAGTTCCCAGGTATACAATCAGCCCCAGCATTTT. Its protein product is CASSSQVYNQPQHF.

This clone was seen just once. The rearrangement joins TRBV4-1 to TRBJ2-4; maybe TRBD1 (6 bases). Germline assignment: CDR1 MGHRA and CDR2 YSYEKL. The length of the CDR3 is 18 residues. Trimming stripped 0 bases from V and 0 bases from J, with 15 bases between. The CDR3 region has the DNA TGCGCCAGCAGCCAAGATGATCGAAGGGGGTTAGCCAAAAACATTCAGTACTTC. Encoded protein: CASSQDDRRGLAKNIQYF.

CDR3 sequence reads: CASREGRSYNSPLHF. DNA of the CDR3: TGTGCCAGCAGAGAAGGGAGGTCCTATAATTCACCCCTCCACTTT. The chain carries TRBV13 and TRBJ1-6, with D unresolved. Germline V gene lookup returns CDR1 PRHDT and CDR2 FYEKMQ (reference sequence). The CDR3 has 15 residues. The V end was cut by 6 bases, the J end by 1 base, with 10 bases between.

The chain recombines TRBV9 with TRBJ2-3, with D uncertain. Trimming left V 0 bases short and J 10 bases short, with 9 bases between. In germline, CDR1 is SGDLS, CDR2 YYNGEE. This CDR3 contains 12 residues. CDR3 bases: TGTGCCAGCAGCGTAGGCGGCCCCGCGCAGTATTTT. Amino acid sequence: CASSVGGPAQYF.

The chain carries TRBV2 and TRBJ1-3, with D perhaps matching TRBD1 (5 bases). CDR1 is SNHLY, CDR2 FYNNEI, per germline. V was clipped by 7 bases and J by 3 bases, with 13 bases between them. This CDR3 is built from 14 residues. Here the CDR3 reads CASKEGTNGNTIYF. CDR3 DNA: TGTGCCAGCAAGGAGGGGACTAATGGAAACACCATATATTTT.

The chain combines TRBV4-3 with TRBJ2-5; TRBD2 matches 12 bases. The germline V gene encodes CDR1 LGHNA and CDR2 YSLEER. J gave up 1 base and V 4 bases, and 13 bases lay outside the gene matches. The CDR3 is made up of 19 amino acids. DNA of the CDR3: TGCGCCAGCAGCCGCGACACTAGCGGGGGGCCCAGGTGCCAAGAGACCCAGTACTTC. Protein: CASSRDTSGGPRCQETQYF.

This clone showed up just a few times. The chain employs TRBV5-4 and TRBJ1-1; maybe TRBD1 (6 bases). CDR1 is SGHNT, CDR2 YYREEE, per germline (reference sequence). CDR3 length: 12 residues. Trimming took 4 bases from V and 8 from J, leaving 12 bases between them. The DNA of the CDR3 is TGTGCCAGCAGCCCATACAGGGAGGAAGCTTTCTTT. It is translated as CASSPYREEAFF.

The chain has TRBV10-3 and TRBJ1-2, with 7 bases aligning to TRBD1. CDR3 length: 12 residues. The V gene end was trimmed by 9 bases and the J gene end by 10 bases; junction bases not matched to a gene: 11. Germline CDR1 is ENHRY and CDR2 is SYGVKD. In DNA form, the CDR3 reads TGTGCCATAAGTAGACAGGGCCCCGTCTACACCTTC. It translates to CAISRQGPVYTF.

V gene TRBV7-8 combines with J gene TRBJ1-2; 7 bases match TRBD1. With 4 bases clipped from V and 5 bases from J, the junction kept 10 bases outside the gene matches. The CDR3 totals 15 residues. Per the germline V gene, CDR1 is SGHVS and CDR2 is FQNEAQ. CDR3 sequence: CASSSDRKARYGYTF. In DNA form, the CDR3 reads TGTGCCAGCAGCTCGGACAGGAAGGCCCGGTATGGCTACACCTTC.

The chain employs TRBV18 and TRBJ1-6; 9 bases align to TRBD1. V was clipped by 3 bases and J by 8 bases; unmatched bases: 20. The germline V gene encodes CDR1 KGHSH and CDR2 LQKENI. This CDR3 is built from 20 residues. CDR3 protein: CASSPSTGGNPPIRDSPLHF. CDR3 DNA sequence: TGTGCCAGCTCACCCTCGACAGGGGGGAACCCCCCTATACGGGATTCACCCCTCCACTTT.

V and J are TRBV28 and TRBJ1-2, with 7 positions matching TRBD1. With 2 bases clipped from V and 4 bases from J, the junction kept 7 bases outside the gene matches. The germline V gene has CDR1 MDHEN and CDR2 SYDVKM. CDR3 length equals 15 residues. CDR3 protein: CASSLGDRALYGYTF. CDR3 sequence (DNA): TGTGCCAGCAGTTTAGGCGACAGGGCCCTCTATGGCTACACCTTC.

The chain links TRBV6-1 to TRBJ2-7; the D is unclear. The CDR3 loop spans 11 amino acids. Germline CDR1 MNHNS, CDR2 SASEGT. Trimming left V 10 bases short and J 2 bases short, with 9 bases between. Here the CDR3 reads CATSPPYEQYF. The CDR3 nucleotides read TGTGCCACCTCCCCCCCCTACGAGCAGTACTTC.

V and J are TRBV25-1 and TRBJ1-2; possible D gene TRBD1, 5 bases. The CDR3 totals 12 residues. Trimming shortened V by 5 bases and J by 4 bases, and 8 bases separated the two germline ends. Germline lookup yields CDR1 MGHDK and CDR2 SYGVNS. CDR3 region: CASSSTVYGYTF. Written as DNA, the CDR3 is TGTGCCAGCAGTTCGACAGTCTATGGCTACACCTTC.

J is TRBJ2-7 and V is TRBV2; 14 bases align to TRBD2. Germline assignment: CDR1 SNHLY and CDR2 FYNNEI. The CDR3 is 18 residues long. Unmatched junction bases numbered 12, after V lost 8 bases and J lost 0 bases. CDR3 in amino acids: CASDKFGGLAGVSYEQYF. DNA for the CDR3: TGTGCCAGCGACAAATTTGGGGGACTAGCGGGGGTCTCCTACGAGCAGTACTTC.

The genes are TRBV4-1 and TRBJ2-1, with a weak D call TRBD2 (7 bases). V lost 0 bases and J lost 4, with 10 bases in between. The germline CDR1 and CDR2 sequences are MGHRA and YSYEKL. The CDR3 covers 15 residues. The CDR3 is CASSQERGRYNEQFF. The CDR3 DNA reads TGCGCCAGCAGCCAAGAGCGGGGGCGTTACAATGAGCAGTTCTTC.